These 14 T cell receptor beta chains came from one sample sequenced in a study of T cell changes during pregnancy in multiple sclerosis. Only in-frame clones appear in the TCRdb table, and some are missing; sequencing was by immunoSEQ multiplex PCR. The data show 35,000 to 50,000 clones, about 87% seen once. The material was CD4+ T cells from peripheral blood mononuclear cells, obtained in the second trimester of pregnancy. All receptors come from a female donor with multiple sclerosis, enrolled in a pregnancy study.

The V call is TRBV28, the J call TRBJ2-3; 12 bases align to TRBD2. In germline, CDR1 is MDHEN, CDR2 SYDVKM. There are 20 residues in the CDR3. The trim removed 6 bases at V and 2 bases at J, leaving 18 bases unmatched. The CDR3 bases are TGTGCCAGCAGCCAGAACGGACTAGCGGGACCCCCGAATCCCACAGATACGCAGTATTTT. Protein sequence: CASSQNGLAGPPNPTDTQYF. Filled out from reference TRBV28 and TRBJ2-3, the complete variable domain reads DVKVTQSSRYLVKRTGEKVFLECVQDMDHENMFWYRQDPGLGLRLIYFSYDVKMKEKGDIPEGYSVSREKKERFSLILESASTNQTSMYLCASSQNGLAGPPNPTDTQYFGPGTRLTVL.

The chain couples TRBV7-8 to TRBJ1-5; D is possibly TRBD1 (5 bases). Germline CDR1 reads SGHVS; CDR2 reads FQNEAQ. Trimming removed 1 base at V and 7 bases at J, with 14 bases between. This CDR3 region has 15 residues. Here the CDR3 reads CASSLVATVRQPQHF. The CDR3 DNA is TGTGCCAGCAGCTTAGTGGCGACAGTTCGGCAGCCCCAGCATTTT.

J is TRBJ2-1 and V is TRBV10-3, with a possible D match to TRBD2 (5 bases). Germline CDR1 ENHRY, CDR2 SYGVKD. CDR3 length equals 13 residues. V was trimmed by 5 bases and J by 5 bases, leaving 10 bases between them. The CDR3 here is CAISKDSDNEQFF. The CDR3 DNA reads as TGTGCCATCAGTAAGGACTCTGACAATGAGCAGTTCTTC.

The chain couples TRBV5-1 to TRBJ1-6; D is unresolved. Germline CDR1 is SGHRS and CDR2 is YFSETQ. The CDR3 loop spans 15 amino acids. Deletions cut 4 bases from V and 2 bases from J, with 10 bases between. CDR3 protein: CASSPREAYNSPLHF. The CDR3 nucleotides are TGCGCCAGCAGCCCGCGGGAGGCCTATAATTCACCCCTCCACTTT.

This chain links TRBV11-2 with TRBJ2-1; 11 bases map to TRBD1. V shed 2 bases, J shed 2 bases, and the junction held 5 bases outside the gene matches. Germline V gene data show CDR1 as SGHAT and CDR2 as FQNNGV. This CDR3 contains 17 residues. The CDR3 is CASSLRGTGGPYNEQFF. The CDR3 nucleotides are TGTGCCAGCAGCTTAAGAGGGACAGGGGGACCCTACAATGAGCAGTTCTTC.

The V call is TRBV4-2, the J call TRBJ2-1; the match to TRBD2 covers 11 bases. Trimming at V came to 4 bases and at J to 4 bases, leaving 6 bases not matched to a gene. The CDR3 covers 16 residues. Germline CDR1 reads LGHNA; CDR2 reads YNFKEQ. DNA for the CDR3: TGTGCCAGCAGCCCCTCGCCTAGCGGGAGGTACAATGAGCAGTTCTTC. As protein: CASSPSPSGRYNEQFF.

V is TRBV27 and J is TRBJ1-5, with D hard to call. CDR1 and CDR2 from the germline V gene are MNHEY and SMNVEV (reference sequence). Trimming pared 3 bases from V and 4 bases from J, leaving 10 bases between. The CDR3 is made up of 14 amino acids. CDR3 residues: CASSLSRLNQPQHF. CDR3 coding DNA: TGTGCCAGCAGTTTGTCTCGGTTAAATCAGCCCCAGCATTTT.

The chain joins TRBV29-1 to TRBJ2-2; D is perhaps TRBD2 (6 bases). CDR1 and CDR2 (germline): SQVTM, ANQGSEA. The V end was cut by 8 bases, the J end by 0 bases, with 10 bases between. The CDR3 runs 13 residues. CDR3 amino acids: CSSSVANTGELFF. CDR3 in DNA: TGCAGCTCTAGCGTCGCGAACACCGGGGAGCTGTTTTTT.

This chain uses TRBV4-1 with TRBJ1-4; D is uncertain. This CDR3 comprises 15 residues. V was shortened by 1 base and J by 2 bases, with 8 bases between the two germline ends. The germline gives CDR1 MGHRA, CDR2 YSYEKL. The CDR3 bases are TGCGCCAGCAGCCAAGTGAGAGGGACTAATGAAAAACTGTTTTTT. It yields the protein CASSQVRGTNEKLFF.

The chain has TRBV19 and TRBJ1-2; 8 nucleotides agree with TRBD1. The ends lost 3 bases at V and 9 bases at J; junction bases unmatched: 18. This CDR3 is built from 17 residues. Germline CDR1 LNHDA, CDR2 SQIVND (reference sequence). This chain's CDR3 is CASSIKKWAQGAESYTF. The CDR3 nucleotides read TGTGCCAGTAGTATCAAGAAATGGGCCCAGGGGGCTGAAAGCTACACCTTC.

V gene TRBV2 combines with J gene TRBJ1-3; 7 bases align to TRBD1. Looked up from germline, CDR1 is SNHLY and CDR2 is FYNNEI. The J segment lost 8 bases and the V segment lost 6 bases, leaving 13 bases of the junction unmatched. The CDR3 has 15 amino acids. The CDR3 nucleotides are TGTGCCAGCAGAAGACAGGGTGTAGTAGGAGACACCATATATTTT. As protein: CASRRQGVVGDTIYF.

This clone was seen at least ten times. CDR3 sequence (DNA): TGTGCCAGCAGCGTCACCAGGGGGACTAGCGGTATCTACGAGCAGTACTTC. As protein: CASSVTRGTSGIYEQYF. This chain uses TRBV5-6 with TRBJ2-7; TRBD2 matches at 11 bases. The CDR3 is 17 amino acids. The ends lost 4 bases at V and 3 bases at J; junction bases unmatched: 12. CDR1 is SGHDT, CDR2 YYEEEE, per germline.

V usage is TRBV5-1 and J usage is TRBJ2-3; 10 nucleotides match TRBD2. The CDR3 is made up of 15 amino acids. J lost 6 bases, V lost 7 bases, and 11 bases had no gene match. CDR1 SGHRS and CDR2 YFSETQ come from the germline V gene. The chain's CDR3 is CASRLLAGSVDTQYF. The CDR3 DNA reads as TGCGCCAGCCGCCTACTAGCGGGAAGCGTGGATACGCAGTATTTT. Supplemented by reference TRBV5-1 and TRBJ2-3, the full variable domain reads KAGVTQTPRYLIKTRGQQVTLSCSPISGHRSVSWYQQTPGQGLQFLFEYFSETQRNKGNFPGRFSGRQFSNSRSEMNVSTLELGDSALYLCASRLLAGSVDTQYFGPGTRLTVL.

The chain carries TRBV5-6 and TRBJ1-2; D not certain. The germline CDR1 and CDR2 sequences are SGHDT and YYEEEE. The CDR3 sequence is 13 residues long. V was trimmed by 4 bases and J by 7 bases, leaving 14 bases between them. The DNA for the CDR3 is TGTGCCAGCAGCCCCCGGGTGTTGCGTGGCTACACCTTC. Protein sequence: CASSPRVLRGYTF.